This TCR beta chain is drawn from a study of persistence of HIV-infected CD4 T cells. Study information: CD4+ T cells responding to CMV or HIV-1 Gag were isolated. Blood samples, up to about 200 mL, came from multiple time points, except two leukapheresis donors sampled once. General observations from the study: CMV- and Gag-responding cells had lower TCRbeta richness than CD3/CD28-responding cells.

Trimming took 3 bases from V and 5 from J; bases not matched to a gene: 6. The CDR3 runs to 15 residues. Germline loops: CDR1 LNHDA, CDR2 SQIVND (reference sequence). Sequencing used immunoSEQ version 4 in survey mode. Profiling relied on immunoSEQ multiplex PCR, and the TCRdb table lists in-frame clones only, not all of them. The table lists tens of thousands of clones, roughly 75% of them singletons, with under 2% in the top ten. Cells were stimulated with overlapping HIV-1 Gag 15-mer peptides. CD40L-negative CD69-negative CD45RO-high memory CD4+ T cells were sorted as populations depleted of antigen-responding cells. Concerning this clone itself: No antigen is known for it.

The TCR was taken from an adult man with HIV who was CMV-seropositive. This chain joins TRBV19 and TRBJ2-3, with 9 bases aligning to TRBD1. Specimen: CD4+ T cells sorted from PBMCs after roughly 17-hour stimulation, collected from a patient who received antiretroviral therapy. The CDR3 protein is CASSIGQGPLDTQYF. In DNA, the CDR3 is TGTGCCAGTAGTATCGGACAGGGGCCGTTAGATACGCAGTATTTT.